These 10 T cell receptor beta chains originate from one sample sequenced in a study of cytomegalovirus exposure and HLA in healthy donors. Vbeta (60) and Jbeta (13) primers were used in the PCR. Assay: immunoSEQ multiplex PCR; the TCRdb copy retains only in-frame clones and omits some. Counted here are 130,000 or so clones, roughly 79% occurring once; the ten biggest clones make up around 1.9%. The sample consisted of PBMCs. The receptors derive from a woman aged 40 to 55 in good health and CMV-seronegative.

V usage is TRBV4-2 and J usage is TRBJ1-2; TRBD1 might be the D (5 bases). Trimming removed 0 bases at V and 5 bases at J, with 10 bases between. This CDR3 contains 14 residues. Germline V CDR1 and CDR2: LGHNA, YNFKEQ. In DNA form, the CDR3 reads TGTGCCAGCAGCCAAGATCTCGGGGGGTATGGCTACACCTTC. Translating gives CASSQDLGGYGYTF.

This clone was found a few times. The chain recombines TRBV23-1 with TRBJ2-5, with D maybe TRBD1 (6 bases). TRBV23-1 is placed among ORFs of uncertain function. This CDR3 has 14 amino acids. Trimming pared 4 bases from V and 5 bases from J, leaving 14 bases between. The CDR3 is CASSRYRVRETQYF. The CDR3 nucleotides are TGCGCCAGCAGTCGGTACAGGGTGAGGGAGACCCAGTACTTC.

The chain has TRBV27 and TRBJ1-5; the D gene is possibly TRBD1 (6 bases). Trimming took off 2 bases at V and 6 bases at J, with 8 bases between the two ends. Germline values: CDR1 MNHEY, CDR2 SMNVEV (reference sequence). This CDR3 contains 13 residues. This CDR3 is CASSLTDSQPQHF. Here the CDR3 DNA reads TGTGCCAGCAGTTTAACGGACAGTCAGCCCCAGCATTTT.

CDR3 DNA: TGTGCCAGCAGTTCAAAGAACAGGGCGGTGGGCTACACCTTC. It is translated as CASSSKNRAVGYTF. The rearrangement joins TRBV27 to TRBJ1-2; D possibly corresponds to TRBD1 (6 bases). Germline assignment: CDR1 MNHEY and CDR2 SMNVEV (reference sequence). This CDR3 region has 14 residues. V dropped 4 bases and J dropped 8 bases, with 17 bases sitting between them.

The chain joins TRBV4-2 to TRBJ2-7, with TRBD1 matching over 9 bases. In germline, CDR1 is LGHNA, CDR2 YNFKEQ. With V trimmed by 4 bases and J by 6 bases, 13 bases remained unmatched. This CDR3 comprises 16 residues. The CDR3 sequence: CASSLENPGQGFEQYF. The CDR3 DNA reads as TGTGCCAGCAGCCTCGAGAACCCGGGACAGGGCTTCGAGCAGTACTTC.

J is TRBJ2-5 and V is TRBV29-1; 8 bases line up with TRBD1. The CDR3 runs to 14 residues. Germline loops: CDR1 SQVTM, CDR2 ANQGSEA. Trimming removed 5 bases from V and 4 bases from J; junction bases left unmatched: 9. Written as DNA, the CDR3 is TGCAGCGTTAATGCAGGGGGCGGCGGAGAGACCCAGTACTTC. This gives the protein CSVNAGGGGETQYF. Full variable domain (outside the CDR3, taken from reference TRBV29-1 and TRBJ2-5): SAVISQKPSRDICQRGTSLTIQCQVDSQVTMMFWYRQQPGQSLTLIATANQGSEATYESGFVIDKFPISRPNLTFSTLTVSNMSPEDSSIYLCSVNAGGGGETQYFGPGTRLLVL.

This chain uses TRBV5-1 with TRBJ2-1; D is unclear. Germline values: CDR1 SGHRS, CDR2 YFSETQ. This CDR3 has 16 amino acids. V was pared by 0 bases and J by 0 bases, with 10 bases between. DNA for the CDR3: TGCGCCAGCAGCTTGGGTCGGGTGAGCTCCTACAATGAGCAGTTCTTC. It codes for CASSLGRVSSYNEQFF.

The chain's CDR3 is CASSLVGGKRVTEAFF. CDR3 DNA: TGTGCCAGCAGCTTAGTAGGGGGTAAACGTGTGACTGAAGCTTTCTTT. The chain joins TRBV7-9 to TRBJ1-1; possible D gene TRBD1, 6 bases. Trimming left V 1 base short and J 5 bases short, with 17 bases between. The CDR3 is made up of 16 amino acids. Germline CDR1 and CDR2: SEHNR and FQNEAQ (reference sequence).

The chain combines TRBV7-9 with TRBJ1-5; the D gene is possibly TRBD1 (5 bases). V lost 0 bases, J lost 0 bases, and 9 bases lay in between. CDR3 length equals 16 residues. Germline V gene lookup returns CDR1 SEHNR and CDR2 FQNEAQ (reference sequence). CDR3 amino acids: CASSLARGSSNQPQHF. The CDR3 region has the DNA TGTGCCAGCAGCTTAGCGCGGGGCTCTAGCAATCAGCCCCAGCATTTT.

This clone has only one observation. V is TRBV28 and J is TRBJ1-3; TRBD1 matches 10 bases. Unmatched junction bases numbered 3, after V lost 2 bases and J lost 2 bases. Germline values: CDR1 MDHEN, CDR2 SYDVKM. This CDR3 region has 16 residues. The CDR3: CASSLPGQGTGNTIYF. The CDR3 region has the DNA TGTGCCAGCAGTTTACCGGGACAGGGGACTGGAAACACCATATATTTT.